A selection of T cell receptor beta chains follows, all from one sample in a study of cytomegalovirus exposure and HLA in healthy donors. Sequencing used immunoSEQ multiplex PCR; TCRdb keeps in-frame clones, though not all of them. In the table there are tens of thousands of clones, under 90% of which are singletons. The sequencing sample was made of PBMCs. The receptors were sampled from a woman between 18 and 29 years old in good health and CMV-seronegative. Each CDR3 is given with its conserved first and last residue. The D gene is left open where the match is weak. For some rows the clone size is stated as once, few or many, or as a class when expanded; others skip it.

d_call: NA
clone_size: NA
j_call: TRBJ1-4
v_call: TRBV11-2
cdr3_length: 15
cdr3_aa: CASSLWGGRNEKLFF
cdr3_nt: TGTGCCAGCAGCTTATGGGGGGGAAGGAATGAAAAACTGTTTTTT

d_call: NA
clone_size: NA
j_call: TRBJ2-2
v_call: TRBV7-6
cdr3_length: 15
cdr3_aa: CASSLGVLNTGELFF
cdr3_nt: TGTGCCAGCAGCTTAGGAGTGCTGAACACCGGGGAGCTGTTTTTT

d_call: TRBD2
clone_size: NA
j_call: TRBJ2-1
v_call: TRBV30
cdr3_length: 14
cdr3_aa: CAWLAGGGYNEQFF
cdr3_nt: TGTGCCTGGTTAGCGGGAGGGGGATACAATGAGCAGTTCTTC

d_call: TRBD1
clone_size: NA
j_call: TRBJ1-2
v_call: TRBV30
cdr3_length: 12
cdr3_aa: CAKNRGRGGYTF
cdr3_nt: TGTGCCAAGAACAGGGGTCGAGGAGGCTACACCTTC

d_call: TRBD1
clone_size: NA
j_call: TRBJ2-2
v_call: TRBV11-2
cdr3_length: 16
cdr3_aa: CASSLVDRGNTGELFF
cdr3_nt: TGTGCCAGCAGCTTAGTAGACAGGGGGAACACCGGGGAGCTGTTTTTT

d_call: TRBD1
clone_size: NA
j_call: TRBJ2-7
v_call: TRBV6-5
cdr3_length: 13
cdr3_aa: CASSPTQGYEQYF
cdr3_nt: TGTGCCAGCAGCCCCACACAGGGGTACGAGCAGTACTTC

d_call: NA
clone_size: NA
j_call: TRBJ2-3
v_call: TRBV6-6
cdr3_length: 15
cdr3_aa: CASSYGGLGTDTQYF
cdr3_nt: TGTGCCAGCAGTTATGGAGGTTTGGGCACAGATACGCAGTATTTT

d_call: NA
clone_size: NA
j_call: TRBJ2-3
v_call: TRBV4-1
cdr3_length: 16
cdr3_aa: CASSQGSGTSTDTQYF
cdr3_nt: TGCGCCAGCAGCCAAGGTTCGGGAACTAGCACAGATACGCAGTATTTT

d_call: TRBD2
clone_size: NA
j_call: TRBJ2-1
v_call: TRBV5-1
cdr3_length: 15
cdr3_aa: CASSLATSGMNEQFF
cdr3_nt: TGCGCCAGCAGCTTGGCTACTAGCGGGATGAATGAGCAGTTCTTC

d_call: TRBD1
clone_size: NA
j_call: TRBJ1-1
v_call: TRBV2
cdr3_length: 12
cdr3_aa: CASSTGDTEAFF
cdr3_nt: TGTGCCAGCAGCACAGGGGACACTGAAGCTTTCTTT

d_call: TRBD2
clone_size: NA
j_call: TRBJ2-2
v_call: TRBV7-2
cdr3_length: 16
cdr3_aa: CASSSRGGTNTGELFF
cdr3_nt: TGTGCCAGCAGCTCTCGGGGGGGGACGAACACCGGGGAGCTGTTTTTT

d_call: NA
clone_size: NA
j_call: TRBJ2-7
v_call: TRBV16
cdr3_length: 14
cdr3_aa: CASSQSSGNYEQYF
cdr3_nt: TGTGCCAGCAGCCAATCATCAGGGAACTACGAGCAGTACTTC

d_call: NA
clone_size: NA
j_call: TRBJ1-3
v_call: TRBV7-3
cdr3_length: 13
cdr3_aa: CASSATPGNTIYF
cdr3_nt: TGTGCCAGCAGCGCGACACCGGGAAACACCATATATTTT

d_call: TRBD2
clone_size: once
j_call: TRBJ2-1
v_call: TRBV5-3
cdr3_length: 22
cdr3_aa: CARSPSTRGRRLAGECYNEQFF
cdr3_nt: TGTGCCAGAAGCCCATCAACTAGGGGGCGAAGACTAGCGGGAGAGTGCTACAATGAGCAGTTCTTC

d_call: NA
clone_size: NA
j_call: TRBJ1-2
v_call: TRBV27
cdr3_length: 13
cdr3_aa: CASSLKQAGGYTF
cdr3_nt: TGTGCCAGCAGTTTAAAGCAGGCCGGCGGCTACACCTTC

d_call: NA
clone_size: few
j_call: TRBJ2-1
v_call: TRBV25-1
cdr3_length: 13
cdr3_aa: CASSRTGDNEQFF
cdr3_nt: TGTGCCAGCAGTCGCACCGGGGACAATGAGCAGTTCTTC

d_call: TRBD1
clone_size: NA
j_call: TRBJ2-1
v_call: TRBV2
cdr3_length: 16
cdr3_aa: CASRGTGWTLASEQFF
cdr3_nt: TGTGCCAGCAGGGGGACAGGGTGGACGCTAGCAAGTGAGCAGTTCTTC

d_call: NA
clone_size: NA
j_call: TRBJ2-7
v_call: TRBV30
cdr3_length: 12
cdr3_aa: CAWTGSSYEQYF
cdr3_nt: TGTGCCTGGACTGGCAGCTCCTACGAGCAGTACTTC

d_call: NA
clone_size: NA
j_call: TRBJ2-1
v_call: TRBV9
cdr3_length: 13
cdr3_aa: CASSATGSGEQFF
cdr3_nt: TGTGCCAGCAGCGCCACAGGGTCCGGCGAGCAGTTCTTC

d_call: NA
clone_size: NA
j_call: TRBJ1-2
v_call: TRBV29-1
cdr3_length: 14
cdr3_aa: CSVSTGSNNYGYTF
cdr3_nt: TGCAGCGTTTCGACAGGCAGTAATAACTATGGCTACACCTTC

d_call: NA
clone_size: NA
j_call: TRBJ2-1
v_call: TRBV11-2
cdr3_length: 14
cdr3_aa: CASSAIQGWNEQFF
cdr3_nt: TGTGCCAGCAGCGCGATTCAGGGGTGGAATGAGCAGTTCTTC

d_call: NA
clone_size: NA
j_call: TRBJ2-1
v_call: TRBV28
cdr3_length: 11
cdr3_aa: CASSLETRQFF
cdr3_nt: TGTGCCAGCAGTTTAGAGACTCGACAGTTCTTC

d_call: NA
clone_size: NA
j_call: TRBJ1-4
v_call: TRBV2
cdr3_length: 15
cdr3_aa: CASSAGVSTNEKLFF
cdr3_nt: TGTGCCAGCAGTGCGGGGGTTTCAACTAATGAAAAACTGTTTTTT

d_call: TRBD1
clone_size: NA
j_call: TRBJ2-5
v_call: TRBV9
cdr3_length: 15
cdr3_aa: CASSVTGARHETQYF
cdr3_nt: TGTGCCAGCAGCGTGACAGGGGCCAGGCACGAGACCCAGTACTTC

d_call: TRBD2
clone_size: NA
j_call: TRBJ2-5
v_call: TRBV6-1
cdr3_length: 16
cdr3_aa: CASSEAGGTGQETQYF
cdr3_nt: TGTGCCAGCAGTGAAGCCGGGGGGACGGGGCAAGAGACCCAGTACTTC

d_call: TRBD1
clone_size: few
j_call: TRBJ1-5
v_call: TRBV7-3
cdr3_length: 14
cdr3_aa: CASSSGTGSQPQHF
cdr3_nt: TGTGCCAGCAGCTCCGGGACAGGATCTCAGCCCCAGCATTTT

d_call: TRBD1
clone_size: few
j_call: TRBJ2-3
v_call: TRBV6-4
cdr3_length: 15
cdr3_aa: CASSAGTGETDTQYF
cdr3_nt: TGTGCCAGCAGTGCAGGGACAGGGGAAACAGATACGCAGTATTTT

d_call: NA
clone_size: NA
j_call: TRBJ1-2
v_call: TRBV28
cdr3_length: 15
cdr3_aa: CASQTPTGPNYGYTF
cdr3_nt: TGTGCCAGCCAGACCCCGACAGGACCGAACTATGGCTACACCTTC

d_call: TRBD1
clone_size: NA
j_call: TRBJ1-2
v_call: TRBV19
cdr3_length: 16
cdr3_aa: CASSIDFGRDRAGYTF
cdr3_nt: TGTGCCAGTAGTATTGATTTCGGTCGGGACAGGGCTGGCTACACCTTC

d_call: TRBD2
clone_size: few
j_call: TRBJ2-1
v_call: TRBV6-1
cdr3_length: 14
cdr3_aa: CARGGAGDGDEQFF
cdr3_nt: TGTGCCAGGGGAGGGGCGGGAGACGGCGATGAGCAGTTCTTC

d_call: TRBD2
clone_size: NA
j_call: TRBJ2-7
v_call: TRBV7-6
cdr3_length: 18
cdr3_aa: CASSSRLAGGPGAYEQYF
cdr3_nt: TGTGCCAGCAGCTCAAGGCTGGCGGGGGGGCCGGGAGCCTACGAGCAGTACTTC

d_call: NA
clone_size: NA
j_call: TRBJ2-5
v_call: TRBV7-6
cdr3_length: 14
cdr3_aa: CASSLTTGPETQYF
cdr3_nt: TGTGCCAGCAGCTTGACGACAGGACCAGAGACCCAGTACTTC

d_call: TRBD2
clone_size: NA
j_call: TRBJ2-1
v_call: TRBV29-1
cdr3_length: 15
cdr3_aa: CSVAFLLAGDNEQFF
cdr3_nt: TGCAGCGTTGCTTTTTTACTAGCGGGAGACAATGAGCAGTTCTTC

d_call: TRBD2
clone_size: NA
j_call: TRBJ2-2
v_call: TRBV30
cdr3_length: 18
cdr3_aa: CAWSAPPSSGRIGGELFF
cdr3_nt: TGTGCCTGGAGTGCCCCCCCCTCTAGCGGGAGGATCGGCGGGGAGCTGTTTTTT

d_call: TRBD1
clone_size: NA
j_call: TRBJ2-5
v_call: TRBV5-1
cdr3_length: 14
cdr3_aa: CASSPGTGGETQYF
cdr3_nt: TGCGCCAGCAGCCCCGGGACAGGAGGGGAGACCCAGTACTTC

d_call: NA
clone_size: NA
j_call: TRBJ1-1
v_call: TRBV5-6
cdr3_length: 17
cdr3_aa: CASSLEVGGSKNTEAFF
cdr3_nt: TGTGCCAGCAGCTTGGAGGTCGGGGGATCAAAGAACACTGAAGCTTTCTTT

d_call: TRBD2
clone_size: NA
j_call: TRBJ2-1
v_call: TRBV7-3
cdr3_length: 15
cdr3_aa: CASSRSGLTGNEQFF
cdr3_nt: TGTGCCAGCAGCCGTAGCGGGCTAACGGGAAATGAGCAGTTCTTC

d_call: TRBD1
clone_size: NA
j_call: TRBJ1-1
v_call: TRBV5-4
cdr3_length: 15
cdr3_aa: CASSLGGQANTEAFF
cdr3_nt: TGTGCCAGCAGCTTGGGGGGACAGGCGAACACTGAAGCTTTCTTT

d_call: TRBD2
clone_size: once
j_call: TRBJ2-3
v_call: TRBV7-9
cdr3_length: 14
cdr3_aa: CASSRAGGPDTQYF
cdr3_nt: TGTGCCAGCAGCCGAGCGGGAGGGCCAGATACGCAGTATTTT

d_call: TRBD1
clone_size: NA
j_call: TRBJ1-6
v_call: TRBV2
cdr3_length: 15
cdr3_aa: CASRDFRDRGSPLHF
cdr3_nt: TGTGCCAGCAGAGACTTCCGGGACAGGGGATCACCCCTCCACTTT

d_call: TRBD1
clone_size: NA
j_call: TRBJ1-2
v_call: TRBV10-3
cdr3_length: 15
cdr3_aa: CAISESGTGNYGYTF
cdr3_nt: TGTGCCATCAGTGAGTCGGGGACAGGGAACTATGGCTACACCTTC

d_call: TRBD1
clone_size: NA
j_call: TRBJ2-6
v_call: TRBV5-4
cdr3_length: 18
cdr3_aa: CASIPPGQGASGANVLTF
cdr3_nt: TGTGCCAGCATCCCACCGGGACAGGGGGCCTCTGGGGCCAACGTCCTGACTTTC

d_call: TRBD1
clone_size: NA
j_call: TRBJ2-5
v_call: TRBV27
cdr3_length: 13
cdr3_aa: CASGRDRGETQYF
cdr3_nt: TGTGCCAGCGGGCGGGACAGGGGAGAGACCCAGTACTTC

d_call: NA
clone_size: NA
j_call: TRBJ1-2
v_call: TRBV10-3
cdr3_length: 12
cdr3_aa: CAIRQENYGYTF
cdr3_nt: TGTGCCATTAGACAGGAGAACTATGGCTACACCTTC

d_call: NA
clone_size: once
j_call: TRBJ1-4
v_call: TRBV7-2
cdr3_length: 15
cdr3_aa: CASSLGDGQNEKLFF
cdr3_nt: TGCGCCAGCAGCTTAGGGGACGGACAGAATGAAAAACTGTTTTTT

d_call: NA
clone_size: few
j_call: TRBJ1-4
v_call: TRBV7-8
cdr3_length: 14
cdr3_aa: CASSLSTTNEKLFF
cdr3_nt: TGTGCCAGCAGCTTATCTACAACTAATGAAAAACTGTTTTTT

d_call: TRBD1
clone_size: NA
j_call: TRBJ2-4
v_call: TRBV5-4
cdr3_length: 13
cdr3_aa: CASSLDRGHIQYF
cdr3_nt: TGTGCCAGCAGTCTGGACAGGGGCCACATTCAGTACTTC

d_call: TRBD1
clone_size: NA
j_call: TRBJ1-4
v_call: TRBV10-3
cdr3_length: 16
cdr3_aa: CAISEDGTGGLEKLFF
cdr3_nt: TGTGCCATCAGTGAGGACGGGACAGGGGGCTTAGAAAAACTGTTTTTT

d_call: NA
clone_size: NA
j_call: TRBJ1-1
v_call: TRBV4-2
cdr3_length: 14
cdr3_aa: CASSQDWSGTEAFF
cdr3_nt: TGTGCCAGCAGCCAAGACTGGTCGGGGACTGAAGCTTTCTTT

d_call: TRBD1
clone_size: NA
j_call: TRBJ2-1
v_call: TRBV19
cdr3_length: 15
cdr3_aa: CASSIPGQGENEQFF
cdr3_nt: TGTGCCAGTAGTATACCCGGACAGGGAGAAAATGAGCAGTTCTTC

d_call: TRBD1
clone_size: NA
j_call: TRBJ2-7
v_call: TRBV30
cdr3_length: 15
cdr3_aa: CAWRERQGFSYEQYF
cdr3_nt: TGTGCCTGGAGGGAGAGACAGGGGTTCTCCTACGAGCAGTACTTC

d_call: NA
clone_size: NA
j_call: TRBJ1-6
v_call: TRBV11-2
cdr3_length: 14
cdr3_aa: CASSPPIRSSPLHF
cdr3_nt: TGTGCCAGCAGCCCCCCTATTCGGAGTTCACCCCTCCACTTT

d_call: NA
clone_size: NA
j_call: TRBJ1-6
v_call: TRBV5-8
cdr3_length: 14
cdr3_aa: CASSLNSFGVPLHF
cdr3_nt: TGTGCCAGCAGCTTGAACTCGTTCGGGGTGCCCCTCCACTTT

d_call: NA
clone_size: NA
j_call: TRBJ2-2
v_call: TRBV9
cdr3_length: 15
cdr3_aa: CASSVATSNTGELFF
cdr3_nt: TGTGCCAGCAGCGTAGCTACCTCGAACACCGGGGAGCTGTTTTTT

d_call: TRBD2
clone_size: NA
j_call: TRBJ2-7
v_call: TRBV28
cdr3_length: 14
cdr3_aa: CATGTSGRAYEQYF
cdr3_nt: TGTGCCACCGGGACTAGCGGGAGGGCCTACGAGCAGTACTTC

d_call: NA
clone_size: NA
j_call: TRBJ2-6
v_call: TRBV9
cdr3_length: 12
cdr3_aa: CASSPGANGLTF
cdr3_nt: TGTGCCAGCAGCCCTGGGGCCAACGGCCTGACTTTC

d_call: NA
clone_size: NA
j_call: TRBJ1-3
v_call: TRBV16
cdr3_length: 15
cdr3_aa: CASSQSWQSGNTIYF
cdr3_nt: TGTGCCAGCAGCCAATCGTGGCAATCCGGAAACACCATATATTTT